What follows are 5 T cell receptor beta chains derived from one specimen sequenced in a study of T cell responses to AZD1222 COVID-19 vaccine (TCRdb year 2021). The time point label corresponds to: baseline before first vaccination. Library preparation employed the immunoSEQ multiplex PCR assay. As stored in TCRdb, this immuneACCESS dataset retains in-frame rearrangements with V and J assigned. A fraction of the clones does not appear; measured against another copy, unresolved V genes explain less than half of the discrepancy, and the remainder lacks a known reason. The sample profile shows about 100,000 clones; roughly 90% of them were found once. Approximately 1.2% of the sample belongs to the ten largest clones. Here the sequenced sample was peripheral blood, taken on day 0 of AZD1222 vaccination. The receptors originated from an adult in good health.

The rearrangement links TRBV18 to TRBJ1-3; D not certain. In germline, CDR1 is KGHSH, CDR2 LQKENI. V lost 2 bases to trimming and J lost 0 bases, with 8 bases between them. CDR3 size: 15 residues. In nucleotides, the CDR3 is TGTGCCAGCTCACCATCGGGCAGCTCTGGAAACACCATATATTTT. It specifies CASSPSGSSGNTIYF.

V gene TRBV30 combines with J gene TRBJ1-6, with D unresolved. Germline V gene sequence: CDR1 GTSNPN, CDR2 SVGIG (reference sequence). Trimming stripped 0 bases from V and 11 bases from J, with 11 bases between. CDR3 size: 13 residues. The CDR3 region has the DNA TGTGCCTGGAGTGTACGGTCGGATCCACCCCTCCACTTT. Its translation is CAWSVRSDPPLHF.

The chain links TRBV7-8 to TRBJ1-4, with D maybe TRBD1 (5 bases). CDR3 length equals 14 residues. Per germline, CDR1 SGHVS and CDR2 FQNEAQ. V was cut by 2 bases and J by 5 bases, with 9 bases left in between. The CDR3 DNA reads TGTGCCAGCAGCTTATACCAGGGCAATGAAAAACTGTTTTTT. Its translation: CASSLYQGNEKLFF.

The chain couples TRBV4-3 to TRBJ2-7; D not certain. The CDR3 length is 13 residues. Germline CDR1 LGHNA, CDR2 YSLEER. Trimming removed 1 base from V and 5 bases from J, with 9 bases in between. Here the CDR3 reads CASSQGLSHEQYF. The CDR3 coding sequence is TGCGCCAGCAGCCAAGGACTGTCGCACGAGCAGTACTTC.

The CDR3 region is CASSQDALRDRGSPLHF. The CDR3, as DNA: TGTGCCAGCAGCCAAGATGCCCTCCGGGACAGGGGCTCACCCCTCCACTTT. The chain employs TRBV4-2 and TRBJ1-6, with 10 bases matching TRBD1. Germline CDR1 and CDR2: LGHNA and YNFKEQ. Trimming removed 0 bases from V and 10 bases from J; junction bases left unmatched: 9. The CDR3 covers 17 residues.